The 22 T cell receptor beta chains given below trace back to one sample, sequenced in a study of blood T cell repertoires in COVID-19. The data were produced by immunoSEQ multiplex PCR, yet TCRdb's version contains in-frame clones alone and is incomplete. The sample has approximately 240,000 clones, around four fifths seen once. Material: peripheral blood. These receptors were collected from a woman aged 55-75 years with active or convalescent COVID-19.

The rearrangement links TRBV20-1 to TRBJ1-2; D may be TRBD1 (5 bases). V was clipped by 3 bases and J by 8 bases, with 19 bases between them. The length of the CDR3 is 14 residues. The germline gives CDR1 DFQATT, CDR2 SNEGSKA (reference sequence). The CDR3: CSASYQGSRYGYTF. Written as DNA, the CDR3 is TGCAGTGCTAGTTATCAGGGATCGAGGTACGGCTACACCTTC.

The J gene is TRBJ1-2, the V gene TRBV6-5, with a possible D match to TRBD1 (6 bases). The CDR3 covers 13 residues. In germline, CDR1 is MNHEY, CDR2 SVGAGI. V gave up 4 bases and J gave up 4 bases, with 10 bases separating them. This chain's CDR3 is CASSLQGFYGYTF. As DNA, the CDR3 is TGTGCCAGCAGTTTACAGGGTTTCTATGGCTACACCTTC.

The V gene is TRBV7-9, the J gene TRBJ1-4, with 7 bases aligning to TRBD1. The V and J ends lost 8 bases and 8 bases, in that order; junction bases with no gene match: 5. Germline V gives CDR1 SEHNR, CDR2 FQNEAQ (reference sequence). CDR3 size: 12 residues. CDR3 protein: CASSDRDEKLFF. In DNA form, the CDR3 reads TGTGCCAGCTCAGACAGGGACGAAAAACTGTTTTTT.

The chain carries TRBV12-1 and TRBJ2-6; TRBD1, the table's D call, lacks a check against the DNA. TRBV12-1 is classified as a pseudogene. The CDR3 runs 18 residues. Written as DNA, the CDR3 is TGTGCCAGCAGCTCCAGCGCAGGGAAACACTCTGGGGCCAACGTCCTGACTTTC. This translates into CASSSSAGKHSGANVLTF.

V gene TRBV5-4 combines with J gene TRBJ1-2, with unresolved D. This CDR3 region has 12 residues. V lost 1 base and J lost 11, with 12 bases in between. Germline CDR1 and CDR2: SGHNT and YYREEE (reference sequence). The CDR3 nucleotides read TGTGCCAGCAGCTTGTTCCCGAGCGGTTACACCTTC. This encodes CASSLFPSGYTF.

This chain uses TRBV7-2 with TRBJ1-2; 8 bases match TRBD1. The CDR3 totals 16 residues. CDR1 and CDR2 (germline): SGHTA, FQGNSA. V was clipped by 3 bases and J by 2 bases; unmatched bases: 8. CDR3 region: CASSFGQGSFNYGYTF. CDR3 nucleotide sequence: TGTGCCAGCAGCTTCGGACAGGGCTCCTTCAACTATGGCTACACCTTC.

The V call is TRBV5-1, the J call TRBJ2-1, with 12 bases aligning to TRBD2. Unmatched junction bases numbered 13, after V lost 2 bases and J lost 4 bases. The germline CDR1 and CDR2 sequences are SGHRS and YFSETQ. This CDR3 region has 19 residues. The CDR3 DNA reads TGCGCCAGCAGCTTCCTCCGAACTAGCGGGAGGTGGGGTTACAATGAGCAGTTCTTC. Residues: CASSFLRTSGRWGYNEQFF.

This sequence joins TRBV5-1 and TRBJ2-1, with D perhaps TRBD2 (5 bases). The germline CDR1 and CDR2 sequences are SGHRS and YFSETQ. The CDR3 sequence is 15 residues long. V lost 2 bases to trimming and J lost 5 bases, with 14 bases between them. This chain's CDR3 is CASSLTPRGDNEQFF. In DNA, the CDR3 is TGCGCCAGCAGCTTAACTCCCCGGGGAGACAATGAGCAGTTCTTC.

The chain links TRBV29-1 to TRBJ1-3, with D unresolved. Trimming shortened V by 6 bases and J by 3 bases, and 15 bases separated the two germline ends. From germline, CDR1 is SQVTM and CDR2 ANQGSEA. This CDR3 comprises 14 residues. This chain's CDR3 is CSVHQAAGGNTIYF. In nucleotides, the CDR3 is TGCAGCGTCCACCAGGCCGCAGGTGGAAACACCATATATTTT.

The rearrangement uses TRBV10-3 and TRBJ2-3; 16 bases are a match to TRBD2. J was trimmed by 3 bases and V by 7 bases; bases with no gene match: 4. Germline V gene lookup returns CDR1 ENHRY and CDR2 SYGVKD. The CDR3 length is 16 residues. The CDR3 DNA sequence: TGTGCCATCAATCCGGGACTAGCGGGAGGGACAGATACGCAGTATTTT. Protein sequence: CAINPGLAGGTDTQYF.

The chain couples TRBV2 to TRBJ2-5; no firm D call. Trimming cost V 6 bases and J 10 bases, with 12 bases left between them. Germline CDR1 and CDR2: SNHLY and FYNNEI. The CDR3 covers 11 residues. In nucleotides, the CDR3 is TGTGCCAGCAGCCTCACGGTGTACCAGTACTTC. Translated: CASSLTVYQYF.

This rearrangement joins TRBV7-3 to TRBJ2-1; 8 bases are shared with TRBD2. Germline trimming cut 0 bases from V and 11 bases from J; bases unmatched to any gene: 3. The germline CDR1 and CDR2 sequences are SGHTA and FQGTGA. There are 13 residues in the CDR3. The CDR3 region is CASSLTLAGQQFF. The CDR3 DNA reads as TGTGCCAGCAGCTTAACCCTAGCGGGCCAGCAGTTCTTC. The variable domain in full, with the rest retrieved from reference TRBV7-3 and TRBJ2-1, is GAGVSQTPSNKVTEKGKYVELRCDPISGHTALYWYRQSLGQGPEFLIYFQGTGAADDSGLPNDRFFAVRPEGSVSTLKIQRTERGDSAVYLCASSLTLAGQQFFGPGTRLTVL.

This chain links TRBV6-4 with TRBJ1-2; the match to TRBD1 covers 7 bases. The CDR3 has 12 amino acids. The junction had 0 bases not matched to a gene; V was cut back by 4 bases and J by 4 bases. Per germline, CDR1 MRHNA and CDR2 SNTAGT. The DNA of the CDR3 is TGTGCCAGCAGTGCAGGGGGCTATGGCTACACCTTC. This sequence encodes CASSAGGYGYTF.

The CDR3 reads CASSQDLGFNSPLHF. The CDR3 nucleotides are TGTGCCAGCAGCCAAGATCTAGGTTTTAATTCACCCCTCCACTTT. The J gene is TRBJ1-6, the V gene TRBV14, with D uncertain. The V end lost 0 bases, the J end lost 6 bases, and 9 bases lay between the germline ends. The CDR3 length is 15 residues. Germline CDR1 SGHDN, CDR2 FVKESK.

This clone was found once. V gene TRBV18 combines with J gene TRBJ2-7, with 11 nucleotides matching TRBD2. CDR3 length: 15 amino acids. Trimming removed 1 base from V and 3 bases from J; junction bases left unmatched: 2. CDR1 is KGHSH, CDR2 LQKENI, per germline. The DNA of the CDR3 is TGTGCCAGCTCACCACTAGCGGGAGGGCACTACGAGCAGTACTTC. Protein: CASSPLAGGHYEQYF.

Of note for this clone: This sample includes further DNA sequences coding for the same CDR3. CDR3 DNA: TGTGCCAGCAGCTTAGGGGACAGGGGGGGTGAGGCTGAAGCTTTCTTT. Its translation is CASSLGDRGGEAEAFF. V usage is TRBV7-9 and J usage is TRBJ1-1; 11 positions match TRBD1. The CDR3 runs to 16 residues. The V and J ends lost 1 base and 6 bases, in that order; junction bases with no gene match: 7. CDR1 is SEHNR, CDR2 FQNEAQ, per germline (reference sequence).

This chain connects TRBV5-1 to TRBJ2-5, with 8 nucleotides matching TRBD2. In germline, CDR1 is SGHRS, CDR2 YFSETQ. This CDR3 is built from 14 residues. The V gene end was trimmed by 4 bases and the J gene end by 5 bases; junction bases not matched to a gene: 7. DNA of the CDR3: TGCGCCAGCAGCCTCCGGGGGGGGCTGGAGACCCAGTACTTC. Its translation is CASSLRGGLETQYF. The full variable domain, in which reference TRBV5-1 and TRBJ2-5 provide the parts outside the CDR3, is KAGVTQTPRYLIKTRGQQVTLSCSPISGHRSVSWYQQTPGQGLQFLFEYFSETQRNKGNFPGRFSGRQFSNSRSEMNVSTLELGDSALYLCASSLRGGLETQYFGPGTRLLVL.

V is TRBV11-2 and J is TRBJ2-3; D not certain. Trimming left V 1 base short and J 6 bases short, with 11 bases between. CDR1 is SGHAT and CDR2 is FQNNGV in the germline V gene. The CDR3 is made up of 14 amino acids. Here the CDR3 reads CASSLARYRDTQYF. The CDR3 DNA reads TGTGCCAGCAGCTTAGCGCGCTACCGGGATACGCAGTATTTT.

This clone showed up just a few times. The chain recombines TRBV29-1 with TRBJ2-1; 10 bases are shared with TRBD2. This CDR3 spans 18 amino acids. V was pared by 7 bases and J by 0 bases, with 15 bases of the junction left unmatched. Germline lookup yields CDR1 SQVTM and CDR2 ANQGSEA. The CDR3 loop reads CSAKGGLAGAGSYNEQFF. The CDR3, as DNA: TGCAGCGCCAAAGGTGGTCTAGCGGGGGCCGGCTCCTACAATGAGCAGTTCTTC.

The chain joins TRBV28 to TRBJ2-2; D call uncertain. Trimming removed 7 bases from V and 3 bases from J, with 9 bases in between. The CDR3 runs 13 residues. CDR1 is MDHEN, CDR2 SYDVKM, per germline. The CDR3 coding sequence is TGTGCCAGCACCTCTACCCACACCGGGGAGCTGTTTTTT. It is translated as CASTSTHTGELFF.

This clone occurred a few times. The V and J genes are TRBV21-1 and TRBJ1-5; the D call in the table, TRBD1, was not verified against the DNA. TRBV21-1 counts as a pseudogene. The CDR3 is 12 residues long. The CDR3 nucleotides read TGTGCCAGCAGCTTACAGGCTAAGCCCCAGCATTTT. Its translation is CASSLQAKPQHF.

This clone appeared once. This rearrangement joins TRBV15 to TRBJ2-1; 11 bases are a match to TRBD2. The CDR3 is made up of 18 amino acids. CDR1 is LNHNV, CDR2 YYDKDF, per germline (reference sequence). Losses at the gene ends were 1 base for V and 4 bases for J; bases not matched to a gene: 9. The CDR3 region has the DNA TGTGCCACCAGCAGAGGACCAGTACTAGCGGGAGTGTACAATGAGCAGTTCTTC. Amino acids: CATSRGPVLAGVYNEQFF.